These T cell receptor beta chains were read from a single sample in a study of T cell responses to AZD1222 COVID-19 vaccine. Assay: immunoSEQ multiplex PCR; the TCRdb copy retains only in-frame clones and omits some. The repertoire holds 90,000 to 120,000 clones, with around nine tenths as singletons. The source was peripheral blood, collected on day 0 of AZD1222 vaccination. The receptors originated from an adult in good health. CDR3s include the opening cysteine and the closing phenylalanine or tryptophan. The D gene is left open where the match is weak. Some rows have no size entry. The others give once, few or many, or a class for an expanded clone.

v_call	clone_size	j_call	d_call	cdr3_aa	cdr3_nt
TRBV2	-	TRBJ2-7	-	CASSLGSYEQYF	TGTGCCAGCAGTTTGGGCTCCTACGAGCAGTACTTC
TRBV6-6	-	TRBJ1-3	-	CASSNRDTIYF	TGTGCCAGCAGTAACCGGGACACCATATATTTT
TRBV2	-	TRBJ1-2	-	CASSEEGIKGGYTF	TGTGCCAGCAGTGAAGAGGGAATCAAGGGTGGCTACACCTTC
TRBV24-1	-	TRBJ1-5	-	CATSDSGVPGNQPQHF	TGTGCCACCAGTGATTCAGGGGTACCAGGGAATCAGCCCCAGCATTTT
TRBV25-1	-	TRBJ2-5	TRBD1	CASSETRGTGSVRETQYF	TGTGCCAGCAGTGAGACGAGGGGGACAGGGTCCGTTCGAGAGACCCAGTACTTC
TRBV7-2	once	TRBJ1-1	-	CASSLNLWTAEAFF	TGTGCCAGCAGCTTAAATCTCTGGACAGCTGAAGCTTTCTTT
TRBV11-3	-	TRBJ2-2	-	CASSLDFTGELFF	TGTGCCAGCAGCTTAGATTTCACCGGGGAGCTGTTTTTT
TRBV10-3	-	TRBJ2-7	-	CAISEGQEQYF	TGTGCCATCAGTGAAGGGCAGGAGCAGTACTTC
TRBV27	-	TRBJ2-5	TRBD2	CASSFRSGGAQETQYF	TGTGCCAGCAGTTTTCGGTCGGGGGGAGCCCAAGAGACCCAGTACTTC
TRBV29-1	-	TRBJ2-7	-	CSALDGPEQYF	TGCAGCGCTTTGGATGGCCCAGAGCAGTACTTC
TRBV18	-	TRBJ2-7	TRBD1	CASSPWGQGYEQYF	TGTGCCAGCTCACCCTGGGGACAGGGCTACGAGCAGTACTTC
TRBV11-2	-	TRBJ1-1	-	CASSLEQSNTEAFF	TGTGCCAGCAGCTTAGAACAGAGTAACACTGAAGCTTTCTTT
TRBV30	-	TRBJ1-2	TRBD1	CAYRGLGYGYTF	TGTGCCTACAGGGGGTTGGGCTATGGCTACACCTTC
TRBV4-3	-	TRBJ1-2	-	CASSQDWGGSRALTDGYTF	TGCGCCAGCAGCCAAGATTGGGGCGGTAGTCGGGCCCTTACTGATGGCTACACCTTC
TRBV19	-	TRBJ1-5	-	CASSGTAFEPQHF	TGTGCCAGCTCCGGGACGGCATTTGAGCCCCAGCATTTT